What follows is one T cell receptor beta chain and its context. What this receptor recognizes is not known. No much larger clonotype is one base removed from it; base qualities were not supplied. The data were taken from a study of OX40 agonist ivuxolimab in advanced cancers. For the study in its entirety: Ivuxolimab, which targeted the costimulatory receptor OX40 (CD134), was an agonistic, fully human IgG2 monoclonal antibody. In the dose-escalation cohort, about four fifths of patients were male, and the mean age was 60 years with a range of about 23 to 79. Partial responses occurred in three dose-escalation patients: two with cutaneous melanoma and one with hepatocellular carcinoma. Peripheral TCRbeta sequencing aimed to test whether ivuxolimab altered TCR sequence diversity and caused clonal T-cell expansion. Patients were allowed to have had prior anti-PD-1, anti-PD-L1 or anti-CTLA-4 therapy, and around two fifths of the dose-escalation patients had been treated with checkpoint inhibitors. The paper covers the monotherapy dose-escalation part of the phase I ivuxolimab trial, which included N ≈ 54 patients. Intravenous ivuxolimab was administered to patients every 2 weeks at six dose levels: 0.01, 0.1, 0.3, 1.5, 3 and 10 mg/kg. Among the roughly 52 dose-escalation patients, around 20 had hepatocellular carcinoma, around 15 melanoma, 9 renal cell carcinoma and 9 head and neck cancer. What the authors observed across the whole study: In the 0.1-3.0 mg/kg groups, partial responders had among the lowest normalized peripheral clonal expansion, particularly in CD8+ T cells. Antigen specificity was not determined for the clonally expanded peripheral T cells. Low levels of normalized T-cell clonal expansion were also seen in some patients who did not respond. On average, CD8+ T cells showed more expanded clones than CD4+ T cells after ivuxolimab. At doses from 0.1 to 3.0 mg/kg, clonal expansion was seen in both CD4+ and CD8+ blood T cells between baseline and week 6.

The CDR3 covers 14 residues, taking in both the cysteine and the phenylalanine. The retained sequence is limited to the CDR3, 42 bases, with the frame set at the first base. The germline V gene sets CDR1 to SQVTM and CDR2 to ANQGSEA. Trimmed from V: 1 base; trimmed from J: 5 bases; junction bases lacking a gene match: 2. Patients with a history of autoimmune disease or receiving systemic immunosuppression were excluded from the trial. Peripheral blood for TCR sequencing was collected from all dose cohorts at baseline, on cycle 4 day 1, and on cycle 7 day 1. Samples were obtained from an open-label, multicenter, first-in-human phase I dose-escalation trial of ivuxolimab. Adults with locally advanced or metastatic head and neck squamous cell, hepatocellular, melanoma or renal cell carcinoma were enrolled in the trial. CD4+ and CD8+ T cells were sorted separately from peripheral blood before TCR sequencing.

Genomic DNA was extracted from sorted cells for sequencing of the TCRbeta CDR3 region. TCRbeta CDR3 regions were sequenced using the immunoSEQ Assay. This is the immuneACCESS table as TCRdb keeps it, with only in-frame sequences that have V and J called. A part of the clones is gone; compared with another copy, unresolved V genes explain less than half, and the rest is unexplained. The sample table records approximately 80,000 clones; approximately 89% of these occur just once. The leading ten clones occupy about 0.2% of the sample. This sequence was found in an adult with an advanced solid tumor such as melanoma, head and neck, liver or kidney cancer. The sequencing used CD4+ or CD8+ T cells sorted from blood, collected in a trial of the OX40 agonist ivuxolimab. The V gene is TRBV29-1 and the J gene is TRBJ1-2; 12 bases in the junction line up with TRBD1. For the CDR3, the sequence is CSVEVGQGAYGYTF. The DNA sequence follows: TGCAGCGTTGAAGTGGGACAGGGGGCTTATGGCTACACCTTC.